This is a list of T cell receptor beta chains from one sample in a study of OX40 agonist ivuxolimab in advanced cancers. This table comes from immunoSEQ multiplex PCR, and its TCRdb copy is limited to in-frame clones, with some not included. The sample yields 15,000 to 20,000 clones, roughly 72% seen once. The source material was CD4+ or CD8+ T cells sorted from blood, sampled in a trial of the OX40 agonist ivuxolimab. The source of these receptors is an adult with an advanced solid tumor such as melanoma, head and neck, liver or kidney cancer. Each CDR3 is given with its conserved first and last residue. D genes are given only for firm matches. Clone size, where shown, is once, few, many, or a class for clones that have expanded.

TRBJ1-1 TRBV9 13 - - CASSVEGQTEAFF TGTGCCAGCAGCGTAGAGGGTCAAACTGAAGCTTTCTTT
TRBJ1-2 TRBV6-5 11 - few CAITDSYGYTF TGTGCCATTACAGATTCCTATGGCTACACCTTC
TRBJ2-7 TRBV29-1 12 - - CSVEVQAYEQYF TGCAGCGTTGAGGTACAAGCCTACGAGCAGTACTTC
TRBJ2-1 TRBV6-5 14 TRBD1 - CASSQGDRDNEQFF TGTGCCAGCAGTCAAGGGGACAGGGACAATGAGCAGTTCTTC
TRBJ2-5 TRBV7-9 13 - few CASSRHREETQYF TGTGCCAGCAGCCGACACCGGGAAGAGACCCAGTACTTC
TRBJ1-1 TRBV2 14 TRBD1 - CASRGQGARTEAFF TGTGCCAGCAGAGGACAGGGGGCGCGGACTGAAGCTTTCTTT
TRBJ2-7 TRBV28 12 - - CASSLISYEQYF TGTGCCAGCAGTCTAATCTCCTACGAGCAGTACTTC
TRBJ1-4 TRBV11-2 15 - - CASRGWRGVDEKLFF TGTGCCAGCCGGGGGTGGCGGGGAGTGGATGAAAAACTGTTTTTT
TRBJ2-7 TRBV11-2 13 - - CASSLSDTYEQYF TGTGCCAGCAGCTTATCAGATACCTACGAGCAGTACTTC
TRBJ2-3 TRBV18 16 TRBD1 - CASSPIPGQGPDTQYF TGTGCCAGCTCACCTATCCCGGGACAGGGACCAGATACGCAGTATTTT
TRBJ2-7 TRBV6-6 12 - - CASSYSGDEQYF TGTGCCAGCAGTTACTCAGGGGACGAGCAGTACTTC
TRBJ2-3 TRBV7-8 15 TRBD1 - CASSFRQGKADTQYF TGTGCCAGCAGCTTTCGACAGGGAAAGGCAGATACGCAGTATTTT
TRBJ2-3 TRBV28 14 - - CASSFLSGTDTQYF TGTGCCAGCAGCTTCCTATCTGGTACAGATACGCAGTATTTT
TRBJ2-2 TRBV9 14 - many CASSGLMNTGELFF TGTGCCAGCAGCGGCCTAATGAACACCGGGGAGCTGTTTTTT
TRBJ1-4 TRBV2 15 - - CASSESGGAYEKLFF TGTGCCAGCAGTGAATCGGGGGGCGCTTATGAAAAACTGTTTTTT
TRBJ2-3 TRBV28 15 - - CASALRATHTDTQYF TGTGCCAGCGCTTTAAGGGCGACTCACACAGATACGCAGTATTTT
TRBJ1-1 TRBV19 14 - - CASSIGEKNTEAFF TGTGCCAGTAGTATCGGTGAGAAGAACACTGAAGCTTTCTTT
TRBJ2-5 TRBV10-3 14 - - CAISESLALETQYF TGTGCCATCAGTGAGTCCCTAGCGTTAGAGACCCAGTACTTC
TRBJ2-3 TRBV19 12 TRBD1 medium-sized CATVGRDRTSYF TGTGCCACCGTAGGCCGGGACAGAACTTCGTATTTT
TRBJ1-6 TRBV4-3 16 - - CASSQAEGRADSPLHF TGCGCCAGCAGCCAAGCGGAAGGCAGGGCGGATTCACCCCTCCACTTT
TRBJ2-7 TRBV7-9 15 TRBD2 - CASSSTSGRAHEQYF TGTGCCAGCAGCTCGACTAGCGGGAGGGCCCACGAGCAGTACTTC
TRBJ2-3 TRBV9 14 TRBD2 - CASSNSGASDTQYF TGTGCCAGCAGCAATAGCGGGGCCTCAGATACGCAGTATTTT
TRBJ1-1 TRBV9 18 - large CASSVDPGGAGTNTEAFF TGTGCCAGCAGCGTAGACCCTGGTGGGGCAGGGACGAACACTGAAGCTTTCTTT
TRBJ2-1 TRBV4-3 13 - - CASSQDLGREQFF TGCGCCAGCAGCCAAGATTTGGGGAGAGAGCAGTTCTTC
TRBJ1-2 TRBV5-1 14 TRBD1 - CASSPGTGEYGYTF TGCGCCAGCAGCCCTGGGACAGGCGAATATGGCTACACCTTC
TRBJ1-1 TRBV7-9 13 TRBD1 once CASSFDRETEAFF TGTGCCAGCAGCTTCGACAGGGAAACTGAAGCTTTCTTT
TRBJ1-1 TRBV9 15 - - CASSPLRTSYTEAFF TGTGCCAGCAGCCCCCTTAGGACATCTTACACTGAAGCTTTCTTT
TRBJ2-7 TRBV15 15 TRBD1 - CATSRHRDRDYEQYF TGTGCCACCAGCAGGCACCGGGACAGGGACTACGAGCAGTACTTC
TRBJ1-2 TRBV6-6 11 - - CASSYFGDYTF TGTGCCAGCAGTTACTTCGGGGACTACACCTTC
TRBJ2-1 TRBV4-1 14 TRBD1 - CASSLPGQYNEQFF TGCGCCAGCAGTCTCCCGGGACAGTACAATGAGCAGTTCTTC
TRBJ2-7 TRBV6-5 14 - medium-sized CASSYFHGSYEQYF TGTGCCAGCAGTTATTTCCACGGCTCCTACGAGCAGTACTTC
TRBJ2-1 TRBV5-6 17 TRBD2 - CASSFMDGRAVYNEQFF TGTGCCAGCAGCTTTATGGACGGGAGGGCCGTCTACAATGAGCAGTTCTTC
TRBJ1-1 TRBV6-4 18 - - CASSPVETDLNGNTEAFF TGTGCCAGCAGCCCAGTGGAGACCGATTTAAACGGGAACACTGAAGCTTTCTTT
TRBJ1-1 TRBV27 13 - - CASSLLVNTEAFF TGTGCCAGCAGTTTATTGGTGAACACTGAAGCTTTCTTT
TRBJ1-2 TRBV4-1 13 TRBD1 few CASSLGQDYGYTF TGCGCCAGCAGCCTAGGACAGGACTATGGCTACACCTTC
TRBJ2-1 TRBV28 14 - - CASSRLDRGNEQFF TGTGCCAGCAGCCGTCTCGATCGAGGCAATGAGCAGTTCTTC
TRBJ1-6 TRBV2 17 - once CASSRYPPRSDNSPLHF TGTGCCAGCAGCCGATACCCCCCAAGGTCCGATAATTCACCCCTCCACTTT
TRBJ1-4 TRBV4-3 16 - - CASSQRRGETNEKLFF TGCGCCAGCAGCCAACGGAGGGGCGAGACTAATGAAAAACTGTTTTTT
TRBJ2-1 TRBV27 13 - - CASKVPGATEQFF TGTGCCAGTAAGGTGCCAGGGGCAACCGAGCAGTTCTTC
TRBJ2-5 TRBV12-2 18 - - CASRLGALTSLGRETQYF TGTGCAAGTCGCTTAGGGGCTCTGACTAGCTTGGGCCGAGAGACCCAGTACTTC
TRBJ1-2 TRBV7-2 16 - - CASSKKVGGNPYGYTF TGTGCCAGCAGCAAAAAGGTCGGGGGAAATCCCTATGGCTACACCTTC
TRBJ1-5 TRBV27 15 - - CASSPRGGGNQPQHF TGTGCCAGCAGTCCCCGTGGGGGAGGCAATCAGCCCCAGCATTTT
TRBJ2-3 TRBV5-1 16 TRBD2 few CASSSITSGNTDTQYF TGCGCCAGCAGCTCGATAACTAGCGGAAACACAGATACGCAGTATTTT
TRBJ2-1 TRBV6-1 13 - few CASSSRDNNEQFF TGTGCCAGCAGTTCTCGAGACAACAATGAGCAGTTCTTC
TRBJ2-7 TRBV29-1 12 TRBD2 - CSVASGAYEQYF TGCAGCGTTGCCAGCGGGGCCTACGAGCAGTACTTC
TRBJ1-6 TRBV15 15 - few CATSRTTGRNSPLHF TGTGCCACCAGCAGAACCACGGGTCGGAATTCACCCCTCCACTTT
TRBJ2-2 TRBV11-2 15 TRBD2 - CASSSGLAGTGELFF TGTGCCAGCAGCTCGGGACTAGCGGGCACCGGGGAGCTGTTTTTT
TRBJ2-3 TRBV9 20 TRBD2 once CASSVEASGGPALSTDTQYF TGTGCCAGCAGCGTAGAGGCTAGCGGGGGGCCAGCCCTTAGCACAGATACGCAGTATTTT